These 3 T cell receptor beta chains were sequenced from one sample in a study of blood T cell repertoires in COVID-19. Repertoires were generated with immunoSEQ multiplex PCR, while TCRdb's copy carries only in-frame clones and drops some. The sample gives 200,000 to 250,000 clones, roughly 87% of which show up once; 10% to 13% is in the top ten. The sequencing input was PBMCs or T cells enriched from blood (not recorded which). All receptors derive from a man between 25 and 39 years old who had recovered from COVID-19.

This clone turned up a few times. The chain joins TRBV28 to TRBJ1-5; D ambiguous. Between the trimmed V and J ends, which lost 7 bases and 2 bases, there was a span of 15 bases. Germline V gene data show CDR1 as MDHEN and CDR2 as SYDVKM. The CDR3 extends over 15 amino acids. The CDR3 protein is CASNPMGGGNQPQHF. In nucleotides, the CDR3 is TGTGCCAGCAATCCAATGGGCGGGGGCAATCAGCCCCAGCATTTT. The full variable domain, with the rest looked up from reference TRBV28 and TRBJ1-5, is DVKVTQSSRYLVKRTGEKVFLECVQDMDHENMFWYRQDPGLGLRLIYFSYDVKMKEKGDIPEGYSVSREKKERFSLILESASTNQTSMYLCASNPMGGGNQPQHFGDGTRLSIL.

V gene TRBV10-3 combines with J gene TRBJ2-2; 9 bases are shared with TRBD1. V gave up 6 bases and J gave up 4 bases; unmatched junction bases: 9. This CDR3 is built from 16 residues. Germline CDR1 and CDR2: ENHRY and SYGVKD. Written as DNA, the CDR3 is TGTGCCATCAGCGAGGGGACAGGGTTGAGCACCGGGGAGCTGTTTTTT. It codes for CAISEGTGLSTGELFF.

The genes are TRBV29-1 and TRBJ2-3; TRBD1 matches 7 bases. This CDR3 spans 13 amino acids. V shed 4 bases, J shed 3 bases, and the junction held 4 bases outside the gene matches. Per the germline V gene, CDR1 is SQVTM and CDR2 is ANQGSEA. CDR3 residues: CSVAGQRTDTQYF. The CDR3 DNA is TGCAGCGTTGCGGGACAGCGAACAGATACGCAGTATTTT.